A selection of T cell receptor beta chains follows, all from one sample in a study of cytomegalovirus exposure and HLA in healthy donors. Data came from immunoSEQ multiplex PCR; TCRdb stores just in-frame clones and leaves some out. Counted here are about 170,000 clones, under 90% occurring once; the ten biggest clones make up under 7.5%. The sequenced sample was PBMCs. All receptors come from a man younger than 40 in good health and CMV-seropositive. CDR3s include the opening cysteine and the closing phenylalanine or tryptophan. The order of the fields is J gene, clone size, V gene, D gene, CDR3 protein, CDR3 DNA. The D gene is left open where the match is weak. Part of the rows lack a size; the others show once, few, many or a class for expanded clones.

>TRBJ1-2|.|TRBV7-3|TRBD1
CASSPKPDRDLNYGYTF
TGTGCCAGCAGCCCCAAGCCAGACAGGGACCTTAACTATGGCTACACCTTC
>TRBJ2-7|many|TRBV6-1|TRBD1
CASSEAMTGGYEQYF
TGTGCCAGCAGTGAAGCCATGACAGGGGGCTACGAGCAGTACTTC
>TRBJ1-5|.|TRBV5-4|TRBD1
CASSKAGQANQPQHF
TGTGCCAGCAGTAAAGCGGGACAGGCCAATCAGCCCCAGCATTTT
>TRBJ2-1|.|TRBV7-2|TRBD1
CASSSTGGAGNEQFF
TGTGCCAGCAGCTCGACAGGGGGCGCAGGTAATGAGCAGTTCTTC
>TRBJ1-1|.|TRBV10-3|.
CAISESQGTEAFF
TGTGCCATCAGTGAGTCCCAGGGGACTGAAGCTTTCTTT
>TRBJ2-3|.|TRBV10-3|TRBD2
CAISSSGGSTDTQYF
TGTGCCATCAGTTCCAGCGGGGGTAGCACAGATACGCAGTATTTT
>TRBJ1-2|.|TRBV25-1|TRBD1
CASSGSGTGEGYTF
TGTGCCAGCAGTGGATCGGGGACAGGGGAAGGCTACACCTTC
>TRBJ1-1|.|TRBV6-6|TRBD1
CASSQSLGTGAFF
TGTGCCAGCAGTCAATCGTTGGGGACAGGGGCTTTCTTT
>TRBJ2-7|.|TRBV4-2|TRBD2
CASSRPISGGFYEQYF
TGTGCCAGCAGCCGGCCGATTAGCGGGGGGTTTTACGAGCAGTACTTC
>TRBJ2-1|few|TRBV7-9|TRBD1
CASSTPGQGNYNEQFF
TGTGCCAGCAGCACACCGGGACAGGGTAACTACAATGAGCAGTTCTTC
>TRBJ2-7|.|TRBV27|TRBD2
CASSFGRGAAYEQYF
TGTGCCAGCAGTTTCGGGCGGGGGGCGGCCTACGAGCAGTACTTC
>TRBJ1-5|.|TRBV11-2|.
CASSVRRGQSAPAF
TGTGCCAGCAGCGTTCGCAGGGGTCAATCAGCCCCAGCATTT
>TRBJ2-2|.|TRBV11-3|.
CASSQTLSGLENTGELFF
TGTGCCAGCAGCCAAACGCTCTCAGGATTGGAGAACACCGGGGAGCTGTTTTTT
>TRBJ2-5|.|TRBV5-1|.
CASSLEDSVGETQYF
TGCGCCAGCAGCTTGGAGGACTCGGTTGGGGAGACCCAGTACTTC
>TRBJ2-1|.|TRBV18|.
CASSPITASGEQFF
TGTGCCAGCTCACCTATTACAGCATCAGGGGAGCAGTTCTTC
>TRBJ1-1|.|TRBV18|.
CASSATQDTEAFF
TGTGCCAGCTCAGCGACCCAGGACACTGAAGCTTTCTTT
>TRBJ2-1|.|TRBV4-1|TRBD2
CASSQPTSASYNEQFF
TGCGCCAGCAGCCAACCGACTAGCGCTTCCTACAATGAGCAGTTCTTC
>TRBJ1-1|.|TRBV19|TRBD1
CASSTYRGLNTEAFF
TGTGCCAGTAGTACCTACAGGGGGCTGAACACTGAAGCTTTCTTT
>TRBJ1-1|few|TRBV11-3|TRBD1
CASSSDRGSTEAFF
TGTGCCAGCAGTTCCGACAGGGGGAGCACTGAAGCTTTCTTT
>TRBJ2-7|.|TRBV12-1|.
CASSFVQGLTYEQYF
TGTGCCAGCAGCTTTGTGCAGGGACTTACCTACGAGCAGTACTTC
>TRBJ2-7|.|TRBV5-1|TRBD1
CASKSPGQLYEQYF
TGCGCCAGCAAATCACCGGGACAGCTCTACGAGCAGTACTTC
>TRBJ1-3|.|TRBV7-2|TRBD1
CASSLGGQGAGNTIYF
TGTGCCAGCAGCTTAGGCGGACAGGGAGCTGGAAACACCATATATTTT
>TRBJ1-3|.|TRBV30|.
CAQIQGAGNTIYF
TGTGCCCAGATACAGGGTGCTGGAAACACCATATATTTT
>TRBJ2-5|.|TRBV6-1|TRBD2
CASGAGDQETQYF
TGTGCCAGCGGGGCGGGAGACCAAGAGACCCAGTACTTC
>TRBJ2-3|.|TRBV11-3|.
CASSRRSDVASTDTQYF
TGTGCCAGCAGCCGGAGGAGCGATGTGGCAAGCACAGATACGCAGTATTTT
>TRBJ1-1|.|TRBV11-2|TRBD1
CASSSTGGGDTEAFF
TGTGCCAGCAGCTCCACAGGGGGCGGAGACACTGAAGCTTTCTTT
>TRBJ2-5|.|TRBV7-9|TRBD2
CASSEGTSGNRLGEETQYF
TGTGCCAGCAGCGAAGGGACTAGCGGGAATCGATTGGGGGAAGAGACCCAGTACTTC
>TRBJ2-3|.|TRBV7-6|.
CASSGSGYTDTQYF
TGTGCCAGCAGCGGTAGTGGTTACACAGATACGCAGTATTTT
>TRBJ2-5|.|TRBV7-2|TRBD2
CASSAGLAGGARETQYF
TGTGCCAGCAGCGCGGGACTAGCGGGAGGGGCCCGGGAGACCCAGTACTTC
>TRBJ2-7|.|TRBV6-5|TRBD1
CASSSGTGGTYEQYF
TGTGCCAGCAGTTCCGGGACAGGGGGGACTTACGAGCAGTACTTC
>TRBJ2-1|.|TRBV27|TRBD2
CASSPAGLPAFF
TGTGCCAGCAGTCCCGCGGGACTACCGGCGTTCTTC
>TRBJ2-5|.|TRBV15|TRBD2
CATSRDGGGGSYQETQYF
TGTGCCACCAGCAGAGATGGCGGAGGCGGGAGCTACCAAGAGACCCAGTACTTC
>TRBJ2-5|.|TRBV5-6|.
CASSTQETQYF
TGTGCCAGCAGCACACAAGAGACCCAGTACTTC
>TRBJ1-4|few|TRBV4-1|.
CASSQPGQGNEKLFF
TGCGCCAGCAGCCAGCCGGGACAAGGGAATGAAAAACTGTTTTTT
>TRBJ1-4|.|TRBV14|.
CASSIPFGSLGKGIEEKLFF
TGTGCCAGCAGCATACCCTTCGGGAGCCTTGGTAAGGGGATAGAAGAAAAACTGTTTTTT
>TRBJ2-1|.|TRBV5-1|TRBD2
CASSLAAGGSYNEQFF
TGCGCCAGCAGCTTGGCTGCGGGAGGGTCCTACAATGAGCAGTTCTTC
>TRBJ2-7|.|TRBV27|TRBD2
CASSLRGGSGNEQYF
TGTGCCAGCAGTTTACGAGGCGGGAGCGGGAACGAGCAGTACTTC
>TRBJ1-6|.|TRBV19|TRBD1
CASTLGQFNSPLHF
TGTGCCAGTACCCTGGGACAGTTTAATTCACCCCTCCACTTT
>TRBJ2-1|once|TRBV6-5|.
CASRLSGSLDNEQFF
TGTGCCAGCAGGCTGTCGGGATCCCTCGACAATGAGCAGTTCTTC
>TRBJ2-3|once|TRBV11-3|TRBD2
CASSCEERESTDTQYF
TGTGCCAGCAGCTGCGAAGAGCGGGAGTCCACAGATACGCAGTATTTT
>TRBJ2-1|.|TRBV7-8|TRBD1
CASSLRWLDRGLNEQFF
TGTGCCAGCAGCTTACGTTGGCTGGACAGGGGGCTCAATGAGCAGTTCTTC